The clone carrying this T cell receptor beta chain is medium-sized (0.01 to 0.1%) within its sample. What it binds is not known. Germline CDR1 MNHEY, CDR2 SVGEGT. Trimming cost V 7 bases and J 3 bases, with 16 bases left between them. The CDR3 runs 14 residues. These data belong to a study of early T cells in non-severe SARS-CoV-2 infection. Whole-study context: The input, bulk RNA from unsorted whole blood, was sequenced, and chains were unpaired.

TCRdb analysed the 5' RACE reads with MiXCR anew, one entry per CDR3 protein. This sample has roughly 26,000 distinct CDR3 sequences; roughly 4.6% occur once, and the top ten carry 4%. Broader study findings: Anti-spike CD8 specificities were favored by VDJdb matching, whose results missed private and CD4 specificities.

Sequencing was carried out using whole blood. This sequence originates from an adult who was a healthcare worker with PCR-confirmed SARS-CoV-2 infection or an uninfected control (not recorded which). The V and J genes are TRBV6-2 or TRBV6-3 and TRBJ2-7, with D possibly being TRBD2 (6 bases). This CDR3 is CASTQRGLLYEQYF. CDR3 in DNA: TGTGCCAGCACCCAAAGGGGACTCCTCTACGAGCAGTACTTC.